This T cell receptor (beta chain) was sequenced during a study of T cell changes during pregnancy in multiple sclerosis (dated by TCRdb to between 2018 and 2021). Study-wide context: In women with multiple sclerosis, the researchers looked at how the T cell repertoire shifted as pregnancy progressed.

A note on this clone: The antigen it binds to is not known. The input lacks base qualities; no much larger clone sits a single base away.

From the germline V gene (reference sequence), CDR1 is DFQATT and CDR2 is SNEGSKA. Relative to germline, V is 3 bases shorter and J is 6 bases shorter, with 8 bases between their ends. The CDR3 covers 11 residues, taking in both the cysteine and the phenylalanine. Only the CDR3 part of the read is kept: 33 bases, read in frame from the first base. Library method: the immunoSEQ multiplex PCR assay. Here the immuneACCESS table is served through TCRdb, limited to in-frame sequences with V and J called. Missing clones are a known gap in these copies; in checked studies unresolved V genes cover under half, and the rest lacks a known reason. The sample yields about 40,000 clones; approximately 90% were counted once. In total, the top ten clones hold about 0.51% of the sample.

Here the chain combines TRBV20-1 and TRBJ1-2; the D gene is perhaps TRBD1, on 5 matching bases. Specimen: CD4+ T cells from peripheral blood mononuclear cells, collected in the first trimester of pregnancy. The sequence was collected from a female donor with multiple sclerosis, enrolled in a pregnancy study. This receptor has the CDR3 CSASTGDGYTF. The DNA sequence reads TGCAGTGCTAGTACGGGGGATGGCTACACCTTC.